Following are 13 T cell receptor beta chains from one sample sequenced in a study of identical twins. Each CDR3 protein is one row after TCRdb ran MiXCR on the 5' RACE reads. The data contain a few hundred thousand distinct CDR3 sequences, 15% of them singletons. These records were also assigned to another study, of yellow fever vaccine responses in identical twins.

Sequencing was performed on CD4+ T cells sorted from blood. The origin of the receptors is a woman aged 18-29 years in good health.

This clonotype was found many times. This rearrangement joins TRBV24-1 to TRBJ2-5; D unclear. The CDR3 length is 11 residues. V was cut by 4 bases and J by 5 bases, with 4 bases left in between. The germline V gene encodes CDR1 KGHDR and CDR2 SFDVKD. DNA for the CDR3: TGTGCCACCAGTGACAGGGAGACCCAGTACTTC. Its protein is CATSDRETQYF.

The chain is built from TRBV3-1 and TRBJ1-2, with D perhaps TRBD1 (6 bases). The CDR3 covers 13 residues. Trimming shortened V by 1 base and J by 5 bases, and 8 bases separated the two germline ends. The germline CDR1 and CDR2 sequences are LGHDT and YNNKEL (reference sequence). CDR3 residues: CASSQGTAYGYTF. CDR3 coding DNA: TGTGCCAGCAGCCAAGGGACAGCATATGGCTACACCTTC.

V usage is TRBV11-2 and J usage is TRBJ2-7; 7 nucleotides line up with TRBD2. CDR1 and CDR2 (germline): SGHAT, FQNNGV. The CDR3 covers 16 residues. V dropped 5 bases and J dropped 3; count of bases not matched to a gene: 13. CDR3 nucleotide sequence: TGTGCCAGCAGCCCAACCTGGGGGGGTCGCGACTACGAGCAGTACTTC. Encoded protein: CASSPTWGGRDYEQYF.

The V and J genes are TRBV19 and TRBJ2-3; 10 positions match TRBD2. The V and J ends lost 9 bases and 4 bases, in that order; junction bases with no gene match: 7. This CDR3 has 14 amino acids. The germline V gene has CDR1 LNHDA and CDR2 SQIVND (reference sequence). CDR3 coding DNA: TGTGCCAGCCGAAGCGGGAGGGCCGCAGATACGCAGTATTTT. This sequence encodes CASRSGRAADTQYF.

The J gene is TRBJ2-2, the V gene TRBV7-2; 7 bases are a match to TRBD1. There are 15 residues in the CDR3. V lost 5 bases and J lost 6; bases outside the gene matches: 9. Germline assignment: CDR1 SGHTA and CDR2 FQGNSA. The CDR3 protein is CASSTGQVVPGELFF. The CDR3 bases are TGTGCCAGCAGCACCGGACAGGTGGTCCCCGGGGAGCTGTTTTTT.

CDR3 bases: TGTGCCAGCAGTTTCTACAGGGCACGGGGGAGCACTGAAGCTTTCTTT. This encodes CASSFYRARGSTEAFF. The chain combines TRBV6-5 with TRBJ1-1; weak D call: TRBD1 (6 bases). V was shortened by 4 bases and J by 4 bases, with 19 bases between the two germline ends. The germline V gene encodes CDR1 MNHEY and CDR2 SVGAGI. The CDR3 loop spans 16 amino acids.

This clonotype was observed a few times. The V gene is TRBV28, the J gene TRBJ2-7, with 7 nucleotides matching TRBD2. Germline CDR1 reads MDHEN; CDR2 reads SYDVKM. This CDR3 contains 15 residues. The V gene end was trimmed by 2 bases and the J gene end by 3 bases; junction bases not matched to a gene: 7. The CDR3 DNA follows: TGTGCCAGCAGTTTAGAGCTAGCGGTTATCTACGAGCAGTACTTC. Protein: CASSLELAVIYEQYF.

CDR3: CASSQVRAGGLNEQFF. The CDR3 DNA follows: TGTGCCAGCAGCCAAGTTAGGGCGGGGGGGCTCAATGAGCAGTTCTTC. The chain carries TRBV4-2 and TRBJ2-1, with 9 bases lining up with TRBD2. The CDR3 sequence is 16 residues long. Germline V gene sequence: CDR1 LGHNA, CDR2 YNFKEQ. Trimming removed 1 base from V and 6 bases from J; junction bases left unmatched: 7.

J is TRBJ2-7 and V is TRBV10-3, with 7 bases aligning to TRBD2. The ends lost 3 bases at V and 4 bases at J; junction bases unmatched: 3. The V gene's germline CDR1 is ENHRY and CDR2 SYGVKD. CDR3 length: 13 residues. The CDR3 coding sequence is TGTGCCATCAGTGACCCCGGGGGGTACGAGCAGTACGTC. Protein product: CAISDPGGYEQYV.

This clonotype was found a few times. The rearrangement links TRBV6-5 to TRBJ2-1; maybe TRBD1 (5 bases). Per the germline V gene, CDR1 is MNHEY and CDR2 is SVGAGI. V was shortened by 5 bases and J by 8 bases, with 10 bases between the two germline ends. The CDR3 has 12 amino acids. The CDR3 coding sequence is TGTGCCAGCAGTACCCCAGGGCATGAGCAGTTCTTC. Its protein is CASSTPGHEQFF.

This clonotype was counted at least ten times. This chain joins TRBV4-1 and TRBJ1-2; D gene ambiguous. Trimming pared 4 bases from V and 6 bases from J, leaving 27 bases between. This CDR3 has 18 amino acids. Germline V gene sequence: CDR1 MGHRA, CDR2 YSYEKL. The CDR3 reads CASSLNPKSRGKRNGYTF. CDR3 coding DNA: TGCGCCAGCAGCCTCAACCCAAAGTCCCGGGGAAAACGGAATGGCTACACCTTC.

The V call is TRBV10-3, the J call TRBJ1-3; D remains ambiguous. There are 12 residues in the CDR3. The germline V gene encodes CDR1 ENHRY and CDR2 SYGVKD. Trimming removed 10 bases at V and 8 bases at J, with 15 bases between. CDR3 bases: TGTGCCACGGAGAAGAACGCCGACACCATATATTTT. Protein: CATEKNADTIYF.

The rearrangement uses TRBV3-1 and TRBJ2-1, with TRBD2 identical over 10 bases. The CDR3 has 16 amino acids. CDR1 and CDR2 from the germline V gene are LGHDT and YNNKEL (reference sequence). The V gene end was trimmed by 0 bases and the J gene end by 8 bases; junction bases not matched to a gene: 7. The CDR3 bases are TGTGCCAGCAGCCAAGATTGGGCTAGCGGGAGTGATGAGCAGTTCTTC. This encodes CASSQDWASGSDEQFF.